The source of this T cell receptor beta chain is a study of control samples from healthy donors and cancer patients. The V gene's germline CDR1 is MNHEY and CDR2 SMNVEV (reference sequence). The CDR3 is 14 amino acids. Trimming at V came to 3 bases and at J to 6 bases, leaving 6 bases not matched to a gene. Some clones are missing from TCRdb's copy, which holds only in-frame ones; the method was immunoSEQ multiplex PCR. The data show 80,000 or so clones, nearly 90% seen once. Material: blood. This receptor was taken from a man aged 50 to 60 in good health. The chain has TRBV27 and TRBJ2-7; 9 bases fit TRBD1. In DNA, the CDR3 is TGTGCCAGCAGTTTCCACAGGGGGCAGAGCGAGCAGTACTTC. Protein: CASSFHRGQSEQYF.